The 6 T cell receptor beta chains given below trace back to one sample, sequenced in a study of graft-versus-host responses after intestinal transplantation. The antigens for these receptors are not known. Assay: immunoSEQ multiplex PCR; the TCRdb copy retains only in-frame clones and omits some. Among around 100,000 clones listed, about 90% were seen once. This specimen consisted of unstimulated CD4+ T cells sorted from spleen or lymph node cells, obtained before intestinal transplant. The receptors derive from a human donor who received an intestinal transplant.

The chain is built from TRBV11-2 and TRBJ2-5, with 9 bases matching TRBD1. Germline lookup yields CDR1 SGHAT and CDR2 FQNNGV. The CDR3 has 15 amino acids. V gave up 1 base and J gave up 5 bases; unmatched junction bases: 5. As DNA, the CDR3 is TGTGCCAGCAGCTTAGGAGAGGACAGGGGTGAGACCCAGTACTTC. Protein sequence: CASSLGEDRGETQYF.

V is TRBV18 and J is TRBJ2-7; the D gene is possibly TRBD1 (5 bases). The V end lost 2 bases, the J end lost 2 bases, and 13 bases lay between the germline ends. CDR3 length equals 15 residues. Germline V gene lookup returns CDR1 KGHSH and CDR2 LQKENI. The CDR3 sequence: CASSPGPGKPYEQYF. The CDR3 DNA is TGTGCCAGCTCACCAGGGCCAGGGAAGCCCTACGAGCAGTACTTC.

The chain employs TRBV6-1 and TRBJ2-7, with 9 nucleotides matching TRBD2. Germline V gives CDR1 MNHNS, CDR2 SASEGT. The CDR3 contains 15 residues. Trimming at V came to 5 bases and at J to 3 bases, leaving 8 bases not matched to a gene. The chain's CDR3 is CASSPSSGAGYEQYF. The CDR3 DNA reads as TGTGCCAGCAGTCCTTCTAGCGGGGCTGGCTACGAGCAGTACTTC.

This chain uses TRBV9 with TRBJ2-7; D remains unclear. Germline V gives CDR1 SGDLS, CDR2 YYNGEE. The CDR3 has 14 residues. Trimming removed 0 bases at V and 4 bases at J, with 11 bases between. Here the CDR3 reads CASSVDTVGYEQYF. The CDR3 nucleotides are TGTGCCAGCAGCGTAGACACCGTGGGGTACGAGCAGTACTTC.

J is TRBJ2-7 and V is TRBV27; no clear D. Germline CDR1 MNHEY, CDR2 SMNVEV (reference sequence). The CDR3 extends over 9 amino acids. V shed 10 bases and J shed 4 bases, with 5 bases lying between them. The CDR3 coding sequence is TGTGCCAAGTTGTACGAGCAGTACTTC. As protein: CAKLYEQYF.

The V and J genes are TRBV5-1 and TRBJ2-3; 11 nucleotides align to TRBD2. Losses at the gene ends were 5 bases for V and 5 bases for J; bases not matched to a gene: 10. Per germline, CDR1 SGHRS and CDR2 YFSETQ. This CDR3 is built from 16 residues. The DNA of the CDR3 is TGCGCCAGCAGGCGTGCGACTAGCGGGGTAGTAGATACGCAGTATTTT. Protein product: CASRRATSGVVDTQYF.